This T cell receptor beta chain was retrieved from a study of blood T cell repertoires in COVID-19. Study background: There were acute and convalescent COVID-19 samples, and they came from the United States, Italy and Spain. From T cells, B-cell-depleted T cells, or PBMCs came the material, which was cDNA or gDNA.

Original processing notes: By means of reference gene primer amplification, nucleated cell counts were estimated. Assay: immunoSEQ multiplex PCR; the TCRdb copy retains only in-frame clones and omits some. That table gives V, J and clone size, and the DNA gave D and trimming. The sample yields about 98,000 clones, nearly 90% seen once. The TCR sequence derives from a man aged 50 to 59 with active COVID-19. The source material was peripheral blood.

This chain's CDR3 is CASSHGQSGYGYTF. For the CDR3, the DNA is TGTGCCAGCAGCCACGGACAGTCTGGCTATGGCTACACCTTC. The rearrangement uses TRBV7-3 and TRBJ1-2; tentative D call: TRBD1 (6 bases). The CDR3 consists of 14 residues. V lost 5 bases and J lost 4, with 14 bases in between. Germline loops: CDR1 SGHTA, CDR2 FQGTGA.